These 20 T cell receptor beta chains came from one sample sequenced in a study of metastatic and nonmetastatic thyroid tumors (dated by TCRdb to 2018 to 2020). Preparation of the library involved PCR. The sequencing machine was an Illumina HiSeq 4000. TCRdb trimmed public reads at Q25 via fastp, called clones via MiXCR and kept in-frame beta chains. The sample data list some 38,000 clones, and around 43% of these were observed just once. Around 22% of the sample is taken by the ten largest. No treatment had been received by any patient before thyroid surgery. The specimen was tumor tissue. The receptors here all came from a male donor with papillary thyroid cancer or a benign thyroid nodule (not recorded which). Some clones in this sample may be carry-over from other donors' samples.

The chain uses TRBV6-5 and TRBJ2-5, with 9 bases fitting TRBD1. CDR1 MNHEY and CDR2 SVGAGI come from the germline V gene. The CDR3 length is 14 residues. V lost 4 bases, J lost 5 bases, and 5 bases stayed unmatched. CDR3 sequence reads: CASSLTGGLETQYF. The CDR3 nucleotides read TGTGCCAGCAGTTTGACAGGGGGGTTGGAGACCCAGTACTTC.

The chain uses TRBV30 and TRBJ2-3, with 11 bases identical to TRBD2. The CDR3 totals 16 residues. Per the germline V gene, CDR1 is GTSNPN and CDR2 is SVGIG (reference sequence). V was clipped by 3 bases and J by 4 bases; unmatched bases: 9. DNA for the CDR3: TGTGCCTGGAGCAATCCACTAGCGGGAGTATCAGATACGCAGTATTTT. Translation gives CAWSNPLAGVSDTQYF.

This clone was counted a few times. An end of the junction does not agree with germline; a read error may underlie this. The chain couples TRBV6-1 to TRBJ2-7; D perhaps matches TRBD2 (6 bases). CDR1 is MNHNS and CDR2 is SASEGT in the germline V gene. The CDR3 sequence is 12 residues long. CDR3 residues: CVSGQGSYEQYF. CDR3 in DNA: TGTGTCAGCGGGCAGGGATCCTACGAGCAGTACTTC.

Only a few counts were recorded for this clone. The gene calls are TRBV12-3 or TRBV12-4 and TRBJ1-2, with D perhaps matching TRBD1 (5 bases). This CDR3 is built from 12 residues. With 3 bases removed from V and 6 bases from J, the gap between germline ends came to 8 bases. The DNA for the CDR3 is TGTGCCAGCAGTTTTGGGGGAAATGGCTACACCTTC. This encodes CASSFGGNGYTF.

In the case of this clone: Mismatch with germline at one junction end may stem from a read error. The rearrangement joins TRBV10-3 to TRBJ2-7; D might be TRBD2 (7 bases). Germline V gives CDR1 ENHRY, CDR2 SYGVKD. The CDR3 covers 16 residues. This chain's CDR3 is CAISDLSGQRGYEQYF. The DNA for the CDR3 is TGTGCTATCAGTGACCTTTCCGGACAGCGGGGCTACGAGCAGTACTTC.

This rearrangement joins TRBV30 to TRBJ1-5; possible D gene TRBD1, 6 bases. V was trimmed by 4 bases and J by 0 bases, leaving 13 bases between them. CDR1 is GTSNPN, CDR2 SVGIG, per germline (reference sequence). The CDR3 covers 15 residues. The CDR3 region has the DNA TGTGCCTGGACCCAAACAGGGCATAGCAATCAGCCCCAGCATTTT. It yields the protein CAWTQTGHSNQPQHF.

Only one count was recorded for this clone. V and J are TRBV5-1 and TRBJ1-1, with TRBD1 matching 7 bases. There are 15 residues in the CDR3. V lost 3 bases to trimming and J lost 4 bases; unmatched junction nucleotides: 9. Germline values: CDR1 SGHRS, CDR2 YFSETQ. DNA of the CDR3: TGCGCCAGCAGCTGGACACAGGGGTTGGGCACTGAAGCTTTCTTT. Amino acids: CASSWTQGLGTEAFF.

CDR3 coding DNA: TGTGCCAGCAGCCAAGAACCGGGCGCCTATAATTCACCCCTCCACTTT. Amino acid sequence: CASSQEPGAYNSPLHF. J is TRBJ1-6 and V is TRBV3-1; the D is unclear. V lost 0 bases, J lost 2 bases, and 8 bases lay in between. The germline gives CDR1 LGHDT, CDR2 YNNKEL (reference sequence). This CDR3 comprises 16 residues.

The rearrangement joins TRBV20-1 to TRBJ2-7; 9 bases match TRBD2. The V gene's germline CDR1 is DFQATT and CDR2 SNEGSKA (reference sequence). The CDR3 extends over 15 amino acids. With 3 bases clipped from V and 7 bases from J, the junction kept 13 bases outside the gene matches. The CDR3 protein is CSASTPWREGREQYF. The CDR3 region has the DNA TGCAGTGCTAGCACCCCTTGGCGGGAGGGCCGGGAGCAGTACTTC.

The genes are TRBV5-1 and TRBJ1-1, with 8 positions matching TRBD1. CDR3 length equals 14 residues. CDR1 SGHRS and CDR2 YFSETQ come from the germline V gene. Losses at the gene ends were 2 bases for V and 6 bases for J; bases not matched to a gene: 6. The CDR3, as DNA: TGCGCCAGCAGCTTAACAGGGGGGTTGGCTGAAGCTTTCTTT. It yields the protein CASSLTGGLAEAFF.

This clone was counted once. The rearrangement uses TRBV30 and TRBJ2-1, with D unclear. The CDR3 is 11 residues long. The V gene lost 0 bases and the J gene lost 15 bases, with 12 bases spanning the gap. Germline V gene sequence: CDR1 GTSNPN, CDR2 SVGIG (reference sequence). CDR3 DNA sequence: TGTGCCTGGAGTGTGCCTGGGCTCGGGTTCTTC. Amino acid sequence: CAWSVPGLGFF.

This chain joins TRBV30 and TRBJ2-1, with 8 bases matching TRBD2. The CDR3 runs to 15 residues. Germline V gene data show CDR1 as GTSNPN and CDR2 as SVGIG (reference sequence). Trimming took 7 bases from V and 7 from J; bases not matched to a gene: 15. The CDR3 spells CASNPSGSTGNEQFF. The DNA of the CDR3 is TGTGCCTCAAACCCAAGCGGGAGTACAGGGAATGAGCAGTTCTTC.

The rearrangement uses TRBV6-1 and TRBJ2-7; a possible D gene is TRBD2 (6 bases). V was trimmed by 6 bases and J by 0 bases, leaving 12 bases between them. CDR3 length: 14 residues. CDR1 MNHNS and CDR2 SASEGT come from the germline V gene. CDR3 sequence reads: CASRSASASYEQYF. CDR3 nucleotides: TGTGCCAGCAGGTCGGCTAGCGCCTCCTACGAGCAGTACTTC.

This chain joins TRBV3-1 and TRBJ2-7; D is perhaps TRBD2 (7 bases). V was cut by 1 base and J by 3 bases, with 10 bases left in between. Per the germline V gene, CDR1 is LGHDT and CDR2 is YNNKEL (reference sequence). The CDR3 is 14 residues long. CDR3 bases: TGTGCCAGCAGCCAAGCGGGGGGCGGCTACGAGCAGTACTTC. Amino acid sequence: CASSQAGGGYEQYF.

V is TRBV20-1 and J is TRBJ2-3; 11 bases map to TRBD2. V lost 3 bases and J lost 4; bases outside the gene matches: 6. The length of the CDR3 is 15 residues. Germline V gives CDR1 DFQATT, CDR2 SNEGSKA (reference sequence). This CDR3 is CSASLSGRGADTQYF. The CDR3, as DNA: TGCAGTGCTAGTCTTAGCGGGAGGGGGGCAGATACGCAGTATTTT.

The chain recombines TRBV11-3 with TRBJ2-7; D perhaps matches TRBD2 (7 bases). With 4 bases removed from V and 4 bases from J, the gap between germline ends came to 14 bases. Per germline, CDR1 SGHNT and CDR2 YENEEA. This CDR3 is 14 amino acids long. The CDR3 DNA reads TGTGCCAGCAGCTCGGGGGGCGTGCAGTACGAGCAGTACTTC. Encoded protein: CASSSGGVQYEQYF.

The rearrangement uses TRBV5-1 and TRBJ1-2; TRBD1 is a possible D gene (6 bases). Per germline, CDR1 SGHRS and CDR2 YFSETQ. There are 14 residues in the CDR3. The V and J ends lost 3 bases and 8 bases respectively, with 17 bases between them. CDR3 sequence (DNA): TGCGCCAGCAGCTCCGGGACAAGGTTTGGGGGCTACACCTTC. Its translation is CASSSGTRFGGYTF.

This chain uses TRBV12-3 or TRBV12-4 with TRBJ1-5; 8 nucleotides line up with TRBD1. V shed 6 bases, J shed 7 bases, and the junction held 11 bases outside the gene matches. This CDR3 region has 15 residues. This CDR3 is CASSSTGGRQQPQHF. The CDR3, as DNA: TGTGCCAGCAGCTCAACAGGGGGTCGTCAGCAGCCCCAGCATTTT.

This clone was seen only once. V is TRBV18 and J is TRBJ2-5; 9 positions agree with TRBD1. From germline, CDR1 is KGHSH and CDR2 LQKENI. The V and J ends lost 6 bases and 5 bases, in that order; junction bases with no gene match: 4. The CDR3 has 13 amino acids. The CDR3 region is CASSGQGKETQYF. The CDR3 nucleotides are TGTGCCAGCTCGGGACAGGGAAAGGAGACCCAGTACTTC.

The chain has TRBV2 and TRBJ1-1; TRBD1 matches at 10 bases. The CDR3 extends over 14 amino acids. Unmatched junction bases numbered 9, after V lost 9 bases and J lost 5 bases. The germline CDR1 and CDR2 sequences are SNHLY and FYNNEI. The CDR3 here is CARDRGTGVTEAFF. CDR3 DNA sequence: TGTGCCAGAGATCGGGGGACAGGGGTGACTGAAGCTTTCTTT.